What follows describes a single TCR beta chain. Germline values: CDR1 SNHLY, CDR2 FYNNEI. V shed 6 bases and J shed 2 bases, with 10 bases lying between them. The CDR3 contains 14 residues. Patients from Seattle were sampled longitudinally, starting during active infection. The sample is drawn from a study of blood T cell repertoires in COVID-19. Study at large: Acute and convalescent COVID-19 specimens originated in the United States, Italy and Spain.

Authors' processing steps: Amplification from reference gene primers served as the basis for estimated nucleated cell counts. Sequenced by immunoSEQ multiplex PCR; TCRdb stores in-frame clones only, minus some. V and J calls and clone size are as listed in that table; D and trimming were resolved from the DNA. This table holds about 480,000 clones, 85% to 90% found once. The sequence derives from a woman between 50 and 59 years old with COVID-19, enrolled during active disease. The specimen sequenced was peripheral blood. The V and J genes are TRBV2 and TRBJ2-2, with a tentative D call TRBD2 (6 bases). The CDR3 here is CASSAGRNTGELFF. CDR3 bases: TGTGCCAGCAGCGCGGGACGAAACACCGGGGAGCTGTTTTTT.